The text below deals with one T cell receptor beta chain. TCRdb's copy holds only in-frame clones and misses some; the assay was immunoSEQ multiplex PCR. The data show around 90,000 clones, more than 70% seen once. The data belong to a study of T cell responses to AZD1222 COVID-19 vaccine. The receptor's source is an adult in good health. The sequencing here drew on peripheral blood, taken on day 0 of AZD1222 vaccination.

DNA of the CDR3: TGTGCCAGCAGCACCGAGCTAGCAGATACGCAGTATTTT. Translating it yields CASSTELADTQYF. This sequence joins TRBV3-1 (or the pseudogene TRBV3-2) and TRBJ2-3, with D hard to call. CDR1 LGHDT and CDR2 YNNKEL come from the germline V gene (reference sequence). Trimming removed 5 bases from V and 4 bases from J, with 10 bases in between. CDR3 length equals 13 residues.